Shown below are 28 T cell receptor beta chains from a single sample sequenced in a study of blood T cell repertoires in COVID-19. The table came from immunoSEQ multiplex PCR; TCRdb's copy has only in-frame clones and leaves some out. The sample includes 200,000 to 250,000 clones, roughly four fifths seen only once; the top ten take 7.4%. The source material was peripheral blood. These TCRs come from a woman between 45 and 60 years old with acute or convalescent COVID-19.

This chain connects TRBV15 to TRBJ2-7; perhaps TRBD2 as D (6 bases). V gave up 1 base and J gave up 5 bases, with 15 bases separating them. Germline loops: CDR1 LNHNV, CDR2 YYDKDF (reference sequence). This CDR3 contains 15 residues. This CDR3 is CATSRAGRRENEQYF. The CDR3 DNA sequence: TGTGCCACCAGCAGAGCAGGAAGGAGGGAGAACGAGCAGTACTTC.

The J gene is TRBJ2-3, the V gene TRBV27; possibly TRBD1 for D (5 bases). This CDR3 has 13 residues. Germline V lookup: CDR1 MNHEY, CDR2 SMNVEV (reference sequence). V gave up 8 bases and J gave up 6 bases, with 15 bases separating them. This CDR3 is CASAKQEPDTQYF. The CDR3 region has the DNA TGTGCCAGCGCAAAACAGGAGCCTGATACGCAGTATTTT.

The CDR3 loop reads CASSRVGEQYF. DNA for the CDR3: TGTGCCAGCAGCCGGGTCGGCGAGCAGTACTTC. This rearrangement joins TRBV11-2 to TRBJ2-7; no firm D call. The length of the CDR3 is 11 residues. V dropped 5 bases and J dropped 6 bases, with 8 bases sitting between them. The germline V gene has CDR1 SGHAT and CDR2 FQNNGV.

The chain combines TRBV19 with TRBJ1-5; a weak D match, TRBD1 (6 bases). From germline, CDR1 is LNHDA and CDR2 SQIVND (reference sequence). The length of the CDR3 is 14 residues. The V end lost 6 bases, the J end lost 1 base, and 10 bases lay between the germline ends. The CDR3 reads CASRQGPSNQPQHF. The CDR3 DNA is TGTGCCAGTAGACAGGGACCCAGCAATCAGCCCCAGCATTTT.

J is TRBJ2-1 and V is TRBV9; a weak D match, TRBD1 (5 bases). CDR3 size: 13 residues. Trimming took off 0 bases at V and 7 bases at J, with 8 bases between the two ends. CDR1 and CDR2 (germline): SGDLS, YYNGEE. CDR3 in DNA: TGTGCCAGCAGCGTAGCCTCAGGGAATGAGCAGTTCTTC. Encoded protein: CASSVASGNEQFF.

In the case of this clone: Other DNA variants within this sample encode the same CDR3. The chain uses TRBV19 and TRBJ2-7; TRBD1 matches at 11 bases. V dropped 3 bases and J dropped 2; count of bases not matched to a gene: 3. The length of the CDR3 is 15 residues. Germline V gives CDR1 LNHDA, CDR2 SQIVND (reference sequence). The CDR3 nucleotides are TGTGCCAGTAGTATTTTGGGACAGGGGGCCTACGAGCAGTACTTC. Protein product: CASSILGQGAYEQYF.

The chain links TRBV5-1 to TRBJ1-1; D may be TRBD1 (6 bases). This CDR3 has 12 residues. The germline V gene encodes CDR1 SGHRS and CDR2 YFSETQ. V was trimmed by 9 bases and J by 2 bases, leaving 11 bases between them. The chain's CDR3 is CATQGINTEAFF. As DNA, the CDR3 is TGCGCCACCCAGGGGATAAACACTGAAGCTTTCTTT.

The table lists this clone with a few counts. This chain links TRBV7-2 with TRBJ2-5; possible D gene TRBD2, 6 bases. The CDR3 length is 15 residues. Trimming removed 1 base from V and 1 base from J, with 10 bases in between. Germline V gives CDR1 SGHTA, CDR2 FQGNSA. CDR3: CASSLGGTGQETQYF. In nucleotides, the CDR3 is TGTGCCAGCAGCTTAGGAGGGACTGGCCAAGAGACCCAGTACTTC.

The V and J genes are TRBV9 and TRBJ2-4, with D perhaps TRBD2 (5 bases). Deletions cut 0 bases from V and 1 base from J, with 8 bases between. This CDR3 has 15 amino acids. Per the germline V gene, CDR1 is SGDLS and CDR2 is YYNGEE. CDR3 region: CASSVDSDAKNIQYF. The CDR3 coding sequence is TGTGCCAGCAGCGTAGATAGCGACGCCAAAAACATTCAGTACTTC.

This clone was detected once. The rearrangement joins TRBV12-3 or TRBV12-4 to TRBJ2-7; TRBD2 might be the D (6 bases). The V end was cut by 5 bases, the J end by 6 bases, with 8 bases between. The CDR3 is 11 amino acids. The CDR3 coding sequence is TGTGCCAGCAGTCCGGGGGTCGAGCAGTACTTC. Amino acid sequence: CASSPGVEQYF.

V is TRBV10-3 and J is TRBJ1-3, with a tentative D call TRBD1 (6 bases). Trimming removed 3 bases from V and 0 bases from J, with 12 bases in between. CDR1 is ENHRY and CDR2 is SYGVKD in the germline V gene. The CDR3 is 16 amino acids. As DNA, the CDR3 is TGTGCCATCAGTGAACAGGGCCTTATCTCTGGAAACACCATATATTTT. Translating it yields CAISEQGLISGNTIYF.

The J gene is TRBJ1-2, the V gene TRBV19; weak D call: TRBD1 (6 bases). Germline CDR1 LNHDA, CDR2 SQIVND (reference sequence). Trimming stripped 1 base from V and 2 bases from J, with 11 bases between. The CDR3 sequence is 15 residues long. The CDR3 DNA reads TGTGCCAGTAGTATAGTAGGGACATCGAACTATGGCTACACCTTC. Its protein product is CASSIVGTSNYGYTF.

The rearrangement joins TRBV6-4 to TRBJ2-7; TRBD2 matches at 8 bases. J lost 3 bases, V lost 3 bases, and 10 bases had no gene match. Germline CDR1 reads MRHNA; CDR2 reads SNTAGT. CDR3 size: 16 residues. CDR3 sequence (DNA): TGTGCCAGCAGTGAGTCCCGGCTAGCGGGTTTCTACGAGCAGTACTTC. This gives the protein CASSESRLAGFYEQYF.

The chain couples TRBV19 to TRBJ2-3; no firm D call. This CDR3 has 12 amino acids. Germline V gene sequence: CDR1 LNHDA, CDR2 SQIVND (reference sequence). Trimming took 3 bases from V and 5 from J, leaving 6 bases between them. The chain's CDR3 is CASSIREDTQYF. The CDR3 region has the DNA TGTGCCAGTAGTATTCGCGAAGATACGCAGTATTTT.

V and J are TRBV7-2 and TRBJ2-7, with a possible D match to TRBD1 (6 bases). CDR3 size: 14 residues. The germline V and J ends were trimmed by 1 base and 0 bases, with 7 bases remaining between them. CDR1 SGHTA and CDR2 FQGNSA come from the germline V gene. The CDR3 is CASSLDRDSYEQYF. In nucleotides, the CDR3 is TGTGCCAGCAGCTTAGACAGGGACTCCTACGAGCAGTACTTC.

J is TRBJ2-3 and V is TRBV20-1, with D possibly TRBD2 on 5 matching bases. Germline assignment: CDR1 DFQATT and CDR2 SNEGSKA (reference sequence). The CDR3 extends over 15 amino acids. V lost 3 bases and J 0 bases, leaving 13 bases between the germline ends. The CDR3 DNA follows: TGCAGTGCTAGTTGGCGGGTAGCTAGCACAGATACGCAGTATTTT. This sequence encodes CSASWRVASTDTQYF.

The V and J genes are TRBV23-1 and TRBJ1-3; TRBD1 might be the D (5 bases). TRBV23-1 is an ORF for which the function is uncertain. V dropped 0 bases and J dropped 0 bases, with 9 bases sitting between them. The CDR3 loop spans 16 amino acids. The CDR3 is CASSQSLDSSGNTIYF. The CDR3 region has the DNA TGCGCCAGCAGTCAATCCTTAGACAGCTCTGGAAACACCATATATTTT.

The chain employs TRBV3-1 (or the pseudogene TRBV3-2) and TRBJ1-1; the D gene is possibly TRBD1 (5 bases). The CDR3 length is 14 residues. The V end lost 1 base, the J end lost 11 bases, and 17 bases lay between the germline ends. The germline CDR1 and CDR2 sequences are LGHDT and YNNKEL (reference sequence). The CDR3 DNA reads as TGTGCCAGCAGCCAAGCACCCAGGGCGGATGTCGCTTTCTTT. This gives the protein CASSQAPRADVAFF.

The chain is built from TRBV28 and TRBJ1-1; D is unresolved. Germline lookup yields CDR1 MDHEN and CDR2 SYDVKM. The CDR3 runs to 12 residues. Trimming took off 8 bases at V and 6 bases at J, with 13 bases between the two ends. CDR3 amino acids: CASGHFGAEAFF. Written as DNA, the CDR3 is TGTGCCAGCGGCCACTTCGGAGCTGAAGCTTTCTTT.

This chain uses TRBV23-1 with TRBJ1-2; D is unclear. TRBV23-1 qualifies as an ORF whose function is uncertain. The V gene lost 4 bases and the J gene lost 0 bases, with 18 bases spanning the gap. This CDR3 has 17 amino acids. The CDR3 protein is CASSLRSLTDSNYGYTF. CDR3 in DNA: TGCGCCAGCAGTCTACGGTCCCTGACGGACTCTAACTATGGCTACACCTTC.

The rearrangement links TRBV7-2 to TRBJ2-1, with D unclear. Germline CDR1 reads SGHTA; CDR2 reads FQGNSA. The V end was cut by 3 bases, the J end by 12 bases, with 12 bases between. The CDR3 is 12 residues long. Here the CDR3 DNA reads TGTGCCAGCAGCTTTGGTAGAATGTGGCAGTTCTTC. As protein: CASSFGRMWQFF.

The V call is TRBV12-5, the J call TRBJ2-2, with 7 bases aligning to TRBD1. The CDR3 covers 17 residues. CDR1 LGHNT and CDR2 FRNRAP come from the germline V gene. V lost 0 bases and J lost 1; bases outside the gene matches: 5. The CDR3 reads CASGLVRGQMNTGELFF. The CDR3 DNA follows: TGTGCTAGTGGTTTGGTACGGGGACAGATGAACACCGGGGAGCTGTTTTTT.

The chain carries TRBV5-1 and TRBJ1-1; a possible D gene is TRBD1 (5 bases). Looked up from germline, CDR1 is SGHRS and CDR2 is YFSETQ. V shed 2 bases and J shed 1 base, with 9 bases lying between them. CDR3 length: 14 amino acids. In DNA form, the CDR3 reads TGCGCCAGCAGCTTCCTGACAGAGAACACTGAAGCTTTCTTT. Amino acid sequence: CASSFLTENTEAFF.

The rearrangement uses TRBV30 and TRBJ2-2; no reliable D call. Germline loops: CDR1 GTSNPN, CDR2 SVGIG (reference sequence). This CDR3 spans 12 amino acids. Trimming took 2 bases from V and 4 from J, leaving 5 bases between them. The CDR3 nucleotides are TGTGCCTGGAGTTCGGGCACCGGGGAGCTGTTTTTT. Translating it yields CAWSSGTGELFF.

Written as DNA, the CDR3 is TGCGCCAGCAGTCAAGAGGTCAGGGGATACGAGCAGTACTTC. Its translation is CASSQEVRGYEQYF. The rearrangement joins TRBV23-1 to TRBJ2-7, with D maybe TRBD1 (6 bases). TRBV23-1 falls under the ORF class, with uncertain function. V was clipped by 2 bases and J by 4 bases, with 12 bases between them. The CDR3 has 14 amino acids.

The chain combines TRBV6-1 with TRBJ2-1; tentatively, D is TRBD2 (6 bases). Germline values: CDR1 MNHNS, CDR2 SASEGT. Between the trimmed V and J ends, which lost 1 base and 4 bases, there was a span of 11 bases. This CDR3 is built from 15 residues. CDR3 nucleotides: TGTGCCAGCAGTGAAGATAGCGGATTATACAATGAGCAGTTCTTC. Its translation: CASSEDSGLYNEQFF.

The chain uses TRBV6-6 and TRBJ2-1; TRBD2 matches at 12 bases. CDR3 length: 15 residues. With 5 bases clipped from V and 6 bases from J, the junction kept 5 bases outside the gene matches. Germline-derived CDR1 and CDR2 are MNHNY and SVGAGI (reference sequence). The CDR3 DNA is TGTGCCAGCAGTCCTCTAGCGGGGGGGCTCAATGAGCAGTTCTTC. Its translation is CASSPLAGGLNEQFF.

The chain joins TRBV6-4 to TRBJ2-7; the match to TRBD2 covers 9 bases. Germline values: CDR1 MRHNA, CDR2 SNTAGT. The CDR3 loop spans 16 amino acids. Trimming cost V 7 bases and J 6 bases; bases outside gene matches: 16. For the CDR3, the DNA is TGTGCCAGCAAAGTCCCAGCTAGCGGGACATCTGGCGAGCAGTACTTC. Its translation: CASKVPASGTSGEQYF.